This TCR beta chain appears in the sequencing data of a study of cytomegalovirus exposure and HLA in healthy donors. Study at large: According to later analysis, the same platform produced the roughly 120 validation and several hundred first-cohort repertoires.

While the first cohort had over 650 subjects, the donors belonged to the separate validation cohort of fewer than 150 subjects. Details on this clone: Antigen unknown.

Assay: immunoSEQ multiplex PCR; the TCRdb copy retains only in-frame clones and omits some. The top ten clones hold roughly 2.7% of a sample with 150,000 to 200,000 clones, around nine tenths of them seen once. The length of the CDR3 is 14 residues. Germline V gives CDR1 MDHEN, CDR2 SYDVKM. Trimming took 1 base from V and 1 from J, leaving 5 bases between them. Notes on the study in general: Diagnosis of cytomegalovirus status made by the classifier reportedly showed high specificity and sensitivity. Specific recognition of CMV antigens was confirmed in vitro for a few chains (all CMV-associated).

This receptor was taken from a man between 18 and 35 years old in good health and CMV-seropositive. The sequencing input was PBMCs. J is TRBJ2-1 and V is TRBV28, with TRBD2 as a possible D gene (5 bases). The CDR3 DNA reads as TGTGCCAGCAGTTTATCGGGATCCTACAATGAGCAGTTCTTC. Its translation: CASSLSGSYNEQFF.